This TCR beta chain derives from a study of regulatory T cells in long-lasting Graves disease. J gave up 6 bases and V 5 bases, and 5 bases lay outside the gene matches. The length of the CDR3 is 13 residues. Germline loops: CDR1 MNHNS, CDR2 SASEGT. The time point denotes: newly diagnosed GD, antithyroid drugs for less than 3 months. With RNA extracted from PBMCs as input, the TCR library was made. Building of the TCR beta libraries involved iRepertoire HTBI primers and Arm-PCR of CDR3 regions. In TCRdb, the multiplex PCR reads were re-called with MiXCR into one record per CDR3 protein. The sample consists of fewer than 550,000 distinct CDR3 sequences, about a sixth of them appearing once. A few counts support this clonotype. These same data were also listed under a study on T cells in Graves' hyperthyroidism and ophthalmopathy.

V usage is TRBV6-1 and J usage is TRBJ2-3; 7 nucleotides match TRBD1. Source: peripheral blood mononuclear cells (PBMCs), taken at new diagnosis, from a patient treated with antithyroid drugs. The source of this sequence is a woman between 18 and 29 years old with Graves disease. CDR3 nucleotides: TGTGCCAGCAGTACGACAGGGATGGATACGCAGTATTTT. Translation gives CASSTTGMDTQYF.